Following are 27 T cell receptor beta chains from one sample sequenced in a study of blood T cell repertoires in COVID-19. Method: immunoSEQ multiplex PCR; TCRdb's copy keeps in-frame clones and lacks some. Here the sample spans fewer than 200,000 clones, approximately 90% being singletons. Sequenced material: peripheral blood. The receptors derive from a man aged 40-50 years with active or convalescent COVID-19.

V and J are TRBV6-5 and TRBJ2-7; 10 nucleotides agree with TRBD1. The CDR3 sequence is 12 residues long. Germline CDR1 MNHEY, CDR2 SVGAGI. V lost 10 bases to trimming and J lost 2 bases; unmatched junction nucleotides: 2. The CDR3 sequence: CATGTGAYEQYF. In nucleotides, the CDR3 is TGTGCCACCGGGACAGGGGCCTACGAGCAGTACTTC.

There are a few counts of this clone. The same CDR3 arises from other DNA sequences in this sample as well. The chain combines TRBV5-6 with TRBJ2-7; D perhaps matches TRBD1 (6 bases). Looked up from germline, CDR1 is SGHDT and CDR2 is YYEEEE. The CDR3 spans 13 residues. V lost 0 bases and J lost 3, with 7 bases in between. CDR3 sequence reads: CASSLDRVYEQYF. CDR3 nucleotide sequence: TGTGCCAGCAGCTTGGACAGGGTCTACGAGCAGTACTTC.

The rearrangement links TRBV19 to TRBJ2-7; 7 positions match TRBD1. CDR1 and CDR2 from the germline V gene are LNHDA and SQIVND (reference sequence). The ends lost 3 bases at V and 2 bases at J; junction bases unmatched: 4. CDR3 length equals 14 residues. The CDR3 loop is CASSIRTGPYEQYF. DNA of the CDR3: TGTGCCAGTAGTATTAGGACAGGCCCCTACGAGCAGTACTTC.

The gene calls are TRBV11-2 and TRBJ2-3; D might be TRBD1 (6 bases). Trimming removed 3 bases from V and 1 base from J, with 11 bases in between. In germline, CDR1 is SGHAT, CDR2 FQNNGV. The CDR3 extends over 15 amino acids. The CDR3 bases are TGTGCCAGCAGCTTTTCAGGGGCGGGCACAGATACGCAGTATTTT. It codes for CASSFSGAGTDTQYF.

The DNA of the CDR3 is TGTGCCTCCGGGGGATATACTGTCCACGAGCAGTACTTC. It specifies CASGGYTVHEQYF. The V and J genes are TRBV19 and TRBJ2-7; maybe TRBD2 (6 bases). The CDR3 covers 13 residues. CDR1 and CDR2 (germline): LNHDA, SQIVND (reference sequence). V shed 11 bases and J shed 5 bases, with 19 bases lying between them.

This chain uses TRBV3-1 (or the pseudogene TRBV3-2) with TRBJ1-2, with TRBD1 as a possible D gene (6 bases). CDR1 is LGHDT, CDR2 YNNKEL, per germline (reference sequence). The V gene lost 6 bases and the J gene lost 0 bases, with 20 bases spanning the gap. This CDR3 comprises 17 residues. DNA for the CDR3: TGTGCCAGCAGAAGCACAGGGCTAGTTCGAGCTAACTATGGCTACACCTTC. Translated: CASRSTGLVRANYGYTF.

J is TRBJ2-1 and V is TRBV7-8; 8 bases agree with TRBD2. The V segment lost 4 bases and the J segment 0 bases; nucleotides outside the gene matches: 5. Germline CDR1 is SGHVS and CDR2 is FQNEAQ. The CDR3 contains 16 residues. The CDR3, as DNA: TGTGCCAGCAGCTCCGTAAGCGGGAGCTCCTACAATGAGCAGTTCTTC. Translating it yields CASSSVSGSSYNEQFF.

This clone has just one count. This chain links TRBV7-3 with TRBJ2-3; 11 nucleotides agree with TRBD2. Per germline, CDR1 SGHTA and CDR2 FQGTGA. The CDR3 has 16 amino acids. V shed 1 base, J shed 7 bases, and the junction held 7 bases outside the gene matches. CDR3 nucleotide sequence: TGTGCCAGCAGCTTAAGGGCTAGCGGGGGGCGGCATACGCAGTATTTT. Translation gives CASSLRASGGRHTQYF.

This chain links TRBV21-1 with TRBJ2-7; the D call in the table, TRBD1, was not verified against the DNA. TRBV21-1 is described as a pseudogene. CDR3 length: 15 residues. The CDR3 DNA reads TGTGCCAGCAGCAAGCGGGCAGGGGGCTATTACGAGCAGTACTTC. This translates into CASSKRAGGYYEQYF.

This chain joins TRBV18 and TRBJ1-6; D may be TRBD1 (5 bases). V was shortened by 3 bases and J by 7 bases, with 16 bases between the two germline ends. Germline CDR1 KGHSH, CDR2 LQKENI. This CDR3 is built from 16 residues. The CDR3 bases are TGTGCCAGCTCACCCAATGGGGCGGGAATGAATTCACCCCTCCACTTT. This translates into CASSPNGAGMNSPLHF.

V usage is TRBV19 and J usage is TRBJ2-1; 10 positions agree with TRBD1. The V gene end was trimmed by 5 bases and the J gene end by 1 base; junction bases not matched to a gene: 8. The length of the CDR3 is 17 residues. Germline CDR1 is LNHDA and CDR2 is SQIVND (reference sequence). CDR3 protein: CASSGSRGQGSYNEQFF. The CDR3 DNA reads TGTGCCAGTAGTGGATCGCGGGGACAGGGGTCCTACAATGAGCAGTTCTTC.

The gene calls are TRBV7-9 and TRBJ1-2, with TRBD1 as a possible D gene (6 bases). Germline loops: CDR1 SEHNR, CDR2 FQNEAQ (reference sequence). Trimming left V 4 bases short and J 0 bases short, with 21 bases between. The CDR3 loop spans 18 amino acids. CDR3 bases: TGTGCCAGCAGCTCCCCACCTCAGGGGTCGCCCTCTAACTATGGCTACACCTTC. It is translated as CASSSPPQGSPSNYGYTF. The whole variable domain, remainder taken from reference TRBV7-9 and TRBJ1-2, is DTGVSQNPRHKITKRGQNVTFRCDPISEHNRLYWYRQTLGQGPEFLTYFQNEAQLEKSRLLSDRFSAERPKGSFSTLEIQRTEQGDSAMYLCASSSPPQGSPSNYGYTFGSGTRLTVV.

The chain uses TRBV6-5 and TRBJ1-2; 8 bases fit TRBD1. CDR1 and CDR2 from the germline V gene are MNHEY and SVGAGI. This CDR3 is built from 16 residues. Germline trimming cut 1 base from V and 3 bases from J; bases unmatched to any gene: 7. CDR3 DNA sequence: TGTGCCAGCAGTTACTTAGGACAGGGCGTATACTATGGCTACACCTTC. It codes for CASSYLGQGVYYGYTF.

This rearrangement joins TRBV7-2 to TRBJ2-1; D not certain. The CDR3 contains 13 residues. The V end lost 5 bases, the J end lost 9 bases, and 14 bases lay between the germline ends. The germline V gene has CDR1 SGHTA and CDR2 FQGNSA. The CDR3 bases are TGTGCCAGCAGCCGGTCGCGGCTAGGTGAGCAGTTCTTC. This gives the protein CASSRSRLGEQFF.

This clone has just one count. This chain uses TRBV5-4 with TRBJ2-7; maybe TRBD1 (5 bases). Looked up from germline, CDR1 is SGHNT and CDR2 is YYREEE (reference sequence). Trimming removed 0 bases from V and 2 bases from J, with 12 bases in between. The CDR3 totals 15 residues. This CDR3 is CASSLVPTGTYEQYF. The CDR3 DNA reads as TGTGCCAGCAGCTTGGTACCAACAGGTACCTACGAGCAGTACTTC.

This sequence joins TRBV3-1 (or the pseudogene TRBV3-2) and TRBJ1-1; possibly TRBD1 for D (5 bases). Germline V lookup: CDR1 LGHDT, CDR2 YNNKEL (reference sequence). The CDR3 consists of 13 residues. V was shortened by 1 base and J by 3 bases, with 6 bases between the two germline ends. Written as DNA, the CDR3 is TGTGCCAGCAGCCAAGCAGGGTACACTGAAGCTTTCTTT. Protein sequence: CASSQAGYTEAFF.

The rearrangement links TRBV27 to TRBJ2-7; D not resolved. Trimming shortened V by 1 base and J by 0 bases, and 10 bases separated the two germline ends. CDR3 length: 15 amino acids. The germline CDR1 and CDR2 sequences are MNHEY and SMNVEV (reference sequence). In nucleotides, the CDR3 is TGTGCCAGCAGTTTATTGGCGGCCTCCTCCTACGAGCAGTACTTC. Its protein is CASSLLAASSYEQYF.

The V gene is TRBV9, the J gene TRBJ2-5; TRBD2 aligns across 9 bases. Germline V CDR1 and CDR2: SGDLS, YYNGEE. The CDR3 runs 16 residues. J was trimmed by 4 bases and V by 0 bases; bases with no gene match: 7. The CDR3 reads CASSVGGGGAVETQYF. Written as DNA, the CDR3 is TGTGCCAGCAGCGTAGGTGGCGGGGGGGCCGTAGAGACCCAGTACTTC.

This chain connects TRBV6-5 to TRBJ2-1; possible D gene TRBD2, 6 bases. Trimming removed 4 bases from V and 7 bases from J, with 17 bases in between. The CDR3 totals 15 residues. Germline V gives CDR1 MNHEY, CDR2 SVGAGI. Written as DNA, the CDR3 is TGTGCCAGCAGTTCTTATGCGGGGACTCGGAATGAGCAGTTCTTC. Translated, it gives CASSSYAGTRNEQFF.

The gene calls are TRBV4-1 and TRBJ2-5; D call uncertain. The CDR3 totals 14 residues. Germline CDR1 and CDR2: MGHRA and YSYEKL. V shed 1 base and J shed 4 bases, with 10 bases lying between them. In DNA form, the CDR3 reads TGCGCCAGCAGCCAAGCCCCCTCCCGAGAGACCCAGTACTTC. Translated: CASSQAPSRETQYF.

V is TRBV19 and J is TRBJ1-6; TRBD1 might be the D (6 bases). Germline CDR1 LNHDA, CDR2 SQIVND (reference sequence). There are 15 residues in the CDR3. V lost 1 base and J lost 7, with 11 bases in between. The CDR3 sequence: CASSIGTGKNSPLHF. CDR3 DNA: TGTGCCAGTAGTATAGGTACAGGGAAGAATTCACCCCTCCACTTT.

The CDR3 region is CASSLAAGNQPQHF. Here the CDR3 DNA reads TGTGCCAGCAGCTTAGCGGCAGGAAATCAGCCCCAGCATTTT. The V and J genes are TRBV7-9 and TRBJ1-5; D ambiguous. Trimming shortened V by 0 bases and J by 4 bases, and 7 bases separated the two germline ends. The germline V gene encodes CDR1 SEHNR and CDR2 FQNEAQ (reference sequence). CDR3 length: 14 residues.

This clone occurred a few times. V usage is TRBV11-2 and J usage is TRBJ2-3; D not certain. The V and J ends lost 1 base and 0 bases respectively, with 11 bases between them. This CDR3 has 16 residues. Germline loops: CDR1 SGHAT, CDR2 FQNNGV. Written as DNA, the CDR3 is TGTGCCAGCAGCTTAGCCGCACGCAGGAGCACAGATACGCAGTATTTT. Protein: CASSLAARRSTDTQYF.

The V and J genes are TRBV27 and TRBJ2-4, with a weak D call TRBD2 (5 bases). Germline CDR1 reads MNHEY; CDR2 reads SMNVEV (reference sequence). V was cut by 0 bases and J by 2 bases, with 17 bases left in between. CDR3 length: 18 residues. The chain's CDR3 is CASSLSWTSDVSKNIQYF. CDR3 nucleotides: TGTGCCAGCAGTTTATCGTGGACTTCCGATGTATCCAAAAACATTCAGTACTTC.

This sequence joins TRBV6-5 and TRBJ1-5; TRBD1 agrees at 11 bases. Germline CDR1 MNHEY, CDR2 SVGAGI. The J segment lost 4 bases and the V segment lost 4 bases, leaving 3 bases of the junction unmatched. The length of the CDR3 is 15 residues. CDR3 sequence: CASSSGTGGNQPQHF. The CDR3 nucleotides are TGTGCCAGCAGTTCCGGGACAGGGGGAAATCAGCCCCAGCATTTT.

The chain has TRBV18 and TRBJ1-5; tentatively, D is TRBD1 (5 bases). The V end lost 3 bases, the J end lost 9 bases, and 15 bases lay between the germline ends. This CDR3 has 14 residues. Germline values: CDR1 KGHSH, CDR2 LQKENI. The CDR3 reads CASSPLPRDSPQHF. The CDR3 bases are TGTGCCAGCTCACCCCTCCCCAGGGACTCGCCCCAGCATTTT. Full variable domain (missing parts from reference TRBV18 and TRBJ1-5): NAGVMQNPRHLVRRRGQEARLRCSPMKGHSHVYWYRQLPEEGLKFMVYLQKENIIDESGMPKERFSAEFPKEGPSILRIQQVVRGDSAAYFCASSPLPRDSPQHFGDGTRLSIL.

V usage is TRBV9 and J usage is TRBJ1-6; 10 bases align to TRBD1. CDR1 SGDLS and CDR2 YYNGEE come from the germline V gene. V shed 3 bases and J 9 bases; nucleotides not matched to a gene: 9. The CDR3 extends over 16 amino acids. Here the CDR3 reads CASSAARQGAFSPLHF. CDR3 nucleotide sequence: TGTGCCAGCAGCGCAGCGAGACAGGGGGCGTTTTCACCCCTCCACTTT.